Reported below is one T cell receptor beta chain. No antigen is known for it. Nothing much larger sits one base from this clone, and base qualities are not available. The library was made by RT-PCR. TCRdb shows the sequencer as Illumina HiSeq 2500. The public reads were reanalyzed by TCRdb: fastp trimming at Q25, MiXCR alignment, in-frame beta chains only. Each entry merges the rows of one CDR3 protein and shows their most common DNA and genes. In all, the sample holds under 550,000 distinct CDR3 sequences, and 6% to 9% of those were seen once. 13% of the sample goes to the ten largest clones. The data originate from a study of response to subunit inactivated influenza vaccine (dated by TCRdb to 2017 to 2018). Notes on the research overall: The study used deep quantitative T cell receptor repertoire profiling to track responses to a trivalent subunit inactivated influenza vaccine. Broader findings and caveats from the paper: The authors proposed that each seasonal influenza vaccination may bring in only a limited number of new T cells.

V drops 1 base and J drops 6 bases, leaving 18 bases in between. Taken from the germline V gene, the CDR1 and CDR2 loops are LGHNA and YSLEER. Spanning cysteine to phenylalanine, the CDR3 consists of 16 amino acids. Just CDR3 DNA is preserved here, 48 bases in frame from base 1. The sequence is built from TRBV4-3 and TRBJ1-1; TRBD1 is possibly the D segment (5 matching bases). The clonotype was recovered from a man aged 50-75 years who received an inactivated influenza vaccine. Donor details come from another sample of the same person, matched by shared clones. The sample here was PBMCs from blood, taken about 24 months after vaccination. The bases read TGCGCCAGCAGCCAAGGTTGGACACAAAGTTACGCTGAAGCTTTCTTT. The encoded protein is CASSQGWTQSYAEAFF.